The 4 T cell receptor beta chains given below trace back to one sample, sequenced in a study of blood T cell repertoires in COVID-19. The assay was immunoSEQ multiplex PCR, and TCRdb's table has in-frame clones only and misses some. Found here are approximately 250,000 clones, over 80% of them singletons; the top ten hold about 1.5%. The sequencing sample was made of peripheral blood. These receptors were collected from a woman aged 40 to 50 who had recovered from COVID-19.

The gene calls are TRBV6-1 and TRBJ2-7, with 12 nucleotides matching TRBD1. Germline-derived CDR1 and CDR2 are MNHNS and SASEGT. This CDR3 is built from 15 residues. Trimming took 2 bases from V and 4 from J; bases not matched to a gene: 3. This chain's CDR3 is CASSEPGQGAYEQYF. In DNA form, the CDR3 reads TGTGCCAGCAGTGAACCGGGACAGGGGGCATACGAGCAGTACTTC.

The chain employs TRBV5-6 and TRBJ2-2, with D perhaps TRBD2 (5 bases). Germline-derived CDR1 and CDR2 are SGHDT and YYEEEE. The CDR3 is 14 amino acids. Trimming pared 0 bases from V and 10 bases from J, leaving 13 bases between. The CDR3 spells CASSLAGGQEELFF. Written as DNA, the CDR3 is TGTGCCAGCAGCTTGGCCGGAGGTCAAGAGGAGCTGTTTTTT.

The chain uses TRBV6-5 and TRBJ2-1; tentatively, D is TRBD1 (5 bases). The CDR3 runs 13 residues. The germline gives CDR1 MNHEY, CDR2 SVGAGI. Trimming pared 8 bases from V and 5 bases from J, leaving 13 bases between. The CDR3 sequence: CASGRGFNNEQFF. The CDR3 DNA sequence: TGTGCCAGCGGTAGGGGTTTCAACAATGAGCAGTTCTTC.

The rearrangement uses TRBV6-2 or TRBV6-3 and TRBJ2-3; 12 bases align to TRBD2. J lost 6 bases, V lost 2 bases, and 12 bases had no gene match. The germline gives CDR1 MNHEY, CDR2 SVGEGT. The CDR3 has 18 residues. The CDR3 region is CASSYPPGLAGLSDTQYF. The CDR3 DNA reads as TGTGCCAGCAGTTACCCACCGGGACTAGCGGGTCTTTCGGATACGCAGTATTTT.